This section outlines one T cell receptor (beta chain) sequence together with its context. The target of this receptor is not known. No base quality information exists; no much larger clone differs at one position. The sample originates from a study of blood T cell repertoires in COVID-19 (dated by TCRdb to 2020 to 2022). Concerning the study at large: Collaborator samples came from the United States, Italy and Spain and covered acute and convalescent phases of COVID-19. The material from the prospective study consisted of cDNA or gDNA derived from T cells, B-cell-depleted T cells, or PBMCs. Deeply sampled blood TCRbeta repertoires from subjects exposed to, actively infected with, or recovered from COVID-19 were included in the dataset. The repertoires were released in a freely available public database intended as a resource for research on the immune response to SARS-CoV-2. The samples were drawn from the first 160 participants of the ongoing ImmuneRACE study and from 1,200 or so subjects provided by 6 global collaborators. Nearly every sample came with metadata listing a de-identified subject ID, COVID-19 status, age in years and sex. Where available, HLA class I and class II types were obtained from metadata supplied by the sample provider rather than from assay-based typing.

V is pruned by 5 bases and J by 3 bases, leaving 7 bases of the junction without a gene match. Reading the germline V gene gives CDR1 MDHEN and CDR2 SYDVKM. Measured from the cysteine to the phenylalanine, the CDR3 is 16 residues long. Here the CDR3 DNA is all that survives: 48 bases in frame from base 1. Samples from volunteer blood donors who had recovered from COVID-19 were contributed by a second Seattle source. Collaborating institutions collected whole blood in K2EDTA tubes following their own protocols. Collaborator samples were shipped for TCRbeta analysis as frozen whole blood, isolated PBMCs, or DNA extracted from either sample type. The immunoSEQ Assay, a bias-controlled multiplex PCR, was used to amplify TCRbeta CDR3 regions from genomic DNA. The study's own analysis went as follows. Nucleated cell counts per sample were estimated from amplification of reference gene primers within the assay. Sequence reads were collapsed and filtered to measure the absolute abundance of every unique TCRbeta CDR3 rearrangement. Productive Simpson clonality was computed per sample as the square root of Simpson's diversity index over productive rearrangements. TCRdb took this table from immuneACCESS and kept in-frame rearrangements with V and J called. Such tables lack part of the clones; where checked against another copy, unresolved V genes explain under half of the gap, and the rest is unexplained. The V and J calls and the clone size are those of that table, but D and trimming were determined from the DNA. Here the sample has some 300,000 clones; about 91% occur a single time. The ten largest clones represent 5.5% to 7% of the sample.

Findings and caveats that apply to the study as a whole: The amount of clinical and demographic metadata varied by source and participant and was provided uncurated.

The chain is assembled from TRBV28 and TRBJ2-3, with 11 junctional bases fitting TRBD2. This TCR came from a young woman who had recovered from COVID-19. Sample: peripheral blood. The nucleotides read TGTGCCAGCAGTGTACAGACTAGCGGGGTTACAGATACGCAGTATTTT. Protein translation: CASSVQTSGVTDTQYF.